This TCR beta chain came from a study of cytomegalovirus exposure and HLA in healthy donors (dated by TCRdb to 2015 to 2018). Turning to the overall study: An earlier analysis of 550 to 700 of the donors reported roughly 270 Gb of sequence data and 117 million unique TCR beta sequences from 150 million to 200 million T cells. About 330 gigabases of sequencing data and around 80 million unique TCR sequences made up an early release that covered approximately 700 HLA-typed donors. Among the roughly 390 genotyped donors, 81% belonged to the genetic ancestry cluster associated with self-reported Caucasian donors. The study was designed to test whether signatures of past pathogen exposure could be identified by cataloging public T cell receptors. The T cell repertoires of under 750 subjects were profiled by immunosequencing and related to cytomegalovirus serostatus. In addition to the first cohort of roughly 700 subjects, a separate validation cohort of approximately 120 different subjects was used. High-throughput TCR immunosequencing, statistical association of individual TCRs with disease status, and machine learning were combined to predict cytomegalovirus infection status. A later analysis re-examined previously published TCR beta repertoires from 600 to 700 donors and added high-resolution HLA genotyping to investigate patterns of TCR occurrence. In the later analysis, no new phenotypic data were used to find candidate immune exposures; instead, reliance was placed on TCR beta sequences and their occurrence across donors. In an earlier analysis of roughly 540 of the donors, high-throughput TCR beta sequencing was used to judge whether each TCR beta V gene segment behaved as functional or pseudogenic. Donor age, sex, ethnicity and CMV serostatus were collected together with the repertoire data. In a later genetic analysis, genome-wide SNP genotypes for 398 of the 666 donors were used, and that subset was treated as a discovery cohort. All discovery cohort repertoires had been generated on a single sequencing platform. Class I and class II HLA loci were covered by the typing at four-digit resolution. Typing coverage varied by locus: roughly 620-630 donors for A, B, C, DRB1 and DQB1; approximately 560 for DQA1; 606 for DPA1; more than 450 for DPB1. Four to six DR-DQ haplotypes were handled as single units for association and clustering because linkage in the cohort was strong. Among some 400 genotyped donors of the cohort, an average of approximately 250,000 unique TCR beta nucleotide sequences were sequenced per donor, approximately 20% of them non-productive. What the authors observed across the whole study: In a later genetic analysis, fewer N-insertions in productive TCRs were reported among donors in an Asian-associated ancestry cluster than the approximately 670-donor mean. The classifier was reported to diagnose cytomegalovirus status with high specificity and sensitivity in both the original cohort and the validation cohort. Because some donors lacked HLA typing at each locus, the association tests relied only on the typed subset. A later analysis reported that several top co-occurrence clusters appeared linked to parvovirus B19, influenza, CMV and Epstein-Barr virus. Most TCR sequences were observed very rarely across donors, whereas some public TCRs were present in many individuals. Linkage disequilibrium might explain the correlated functional status among segregating V segments, but an unknown experimental factor could not be excluded. The earlier analysis of a few hundred of the donors excluded roughly 17 rarely observed V segments, including chromosome 9 orphons, because counts were too low. A later analysis found that most CMV-associated TCR beta chains appeared HLA-restricted, with HLA associations seemingly driven largely by CMV exposure. Presence/absence analyses assumed roughly uniform sequencing depth across donors, an assumption that may not hold. A cluster of highly shared sequence variants was judged likely to represent a technical artifact of the sequencing pipeline. Only TCR beta chains were sequenced in this cohort, and the absence of alpha or paired-chain data limited detectable features. Three of the identified cytomegalovirus-associated TCR beta chains were confirmed in vitro to be specific for cytomegalovirus antigens. According to the authors, the approach could potentially be generalized to other disease states and immunological phenotypes. Compared with equally common non-associated chains, HLA-associated TCR beta chains in a later analysis were more clonally expanded and had lower generation probabilities. According to a later analysis, TCR association rates differed among HLA loci, with DRB1 alleles showing the most associated TCRs and HLA-C alleles showing the fewest. In an earlier analysis of around 600 of the donors, most TCR beta V segments appeared in productive rearrangements about 90% or about 30% of the time, broadly matching IMGT annotations. Strong co-occurrence of HLA alleles, especially DR and DQ, made assigning TCR associations to individual alleles difficult. A later analysis associated 15,000 to 20,000 TCR beta sequences with specific HLA alleles at a false discovery rate of 0.05. A further reported finding was that TCR beta sequences accurately predicted the HLA-A and HLA-B alleles for most subjects in the first cohort. An association between a missense DCLRE1C variant and V-gene and J-gene trimming of TCR beta chains was found in a later genetic analysis and replicated in an independent cohort. The study gave a list of 150 to 200 TCR beta chains associated with cytomegalovirus. Some IMGT-functional V segments, including TRBV6-2 and TRBV6-3, could not be told apart with the 87-base-pair reads, so those segments were excluded. CMV serostatus was the only immune exposure information available for the cohort.

On this clone itself: Its binding antigen is unknown. Per-base qualities were not stored, and no clone one base away is much larger.

The cohort comprised some 730 healthy bone marrow donors. All cohort members were sampled while nominally healthy, although unrecorded immune exposures were likely present. The donor was CMV seronegative and belonged to the group of over 300 seronegative cohort members. Each donor provided a peripheral blood sample, and peripheral blood mononuclear cells were used for TCR beta sequencing. Genomic DNA was extracted from the blood cell samples with the Qiagen DNeasy Blood Extraction Kit. The library relied on the immunoSEQ multiplex PCR assay. For the multiplex PCR, a mixture combining 60 forward primers for TCR Vbeta segments and 13 reverse primers for TCR Jbeta segments was used. Amplification of the CDR3 region of rearranged TCR beta genes was performed with a multiplex PCR assay on genomic DNA. The Illumina HiSeq System was used to sequence the amplified TCR beta libraries as 87-base-pair reads. The study's own analysis went as follows. A later analysis tallied roughly 76 million unique TCR beta chains across the 666 repertoires, and approximately 12 million of those chains were shared by two or more donors. Raw reads were error-corrected and collapsed into unique sequences by a nearest-neighbor algorithm in which closely related sequences were merged to remove PCR and sequencing errors. Alignment of CDR3 sequences to IMGT reference sequences was used to assign V, D and J gene segments. For a sequence to be retained, a match of at least six nucleotides was required to both a V gene segment and a J gene segment. A rearrangement was called productive if the CDR3 had no stop codons and remained in frame with V and J, and every other rearrangement was called non-productive. CDR3 was defined according to IMGT convention as the region running from the second conserved V-encoded cysteine to the conserved J-encoded phenylalanine. Sequences without an unambiguous match to a single V gene segment were excluded from the earlier analysis of 587 of the donors. In an earlier analysis of some 590 of the donors, a V segment was called functional when productive rearrangements were above 56.7%, and segregating when the standard deviation between donors exceeded 5%. A statistical classification framework was developed to diagnose cytomegalovirus status using the catalog of TCR beta chain sequences. A later analysis assigned V and J genes by comparing TCR nucleotide sequences with IMGT/GENE-DB human TR gene sequences. In a later analysis, CDR3 sequences and most-parsimonious VDJ recombination scenarios were assigned using the TCRdist pipeline. In a later analysis, every TCR beta chain was defined by the combination of its CDR3 amino acid sequence and its V-gene family, and reads without a unique V-gene family were dropped. To address suspected cross-contamination and a sequencing artifact, a later analysis removed roughly 640 highly shared, low-generation-probability nucleotide sequences. For each public chain, a later analysis derived a clonal expansion index from normalized ranks of inferred template counts within each repertoire. In a later analysis, generation probabilities were computed using a VDJ recombination model fitted to out-of-frame rearrangements, and the results were checked against IGoR. In a later analysis, TCR-TCR, TCR-HLA and TCR-CMV co-occurrence was scored with hypergeometric tests, and a repertoire-size bias correction was applied to TCR pairs. A later analysis estimated false discovery rates by permuting HLA or CMV assignments 20 times. A later analysis grouped co-occurring TCRs with DBSCAN, adding TCRdist sequence similarity when clustering within HLA-allele-positive subsets. Co-occurrence clustering excluded repertoires with fewer than 30,000 or more than 120,000 public chains, plus five with anomalous nucleotide sharing. Drawn from immuneACCESS, this table holds only the in-frame rearrangements with V and J called that TCRdb kept. Clones are partly lost; checked studies trace under half to an unresolved V gene and leave the rest unexplained. The DNA gave D and trimming, while V, J and clone size come from that table. Here the sample has 150,000 to 200,000 clones; around 79% occur a single time. Of the sample, about 1.6% is held by the ten largest clones.

CDR1 and CDR2, looked up from the germline V gene, are SGHRS and YFSETQ. V ends up 4 bases short and J 7 bases short, with an unmatched junction base count of 7. The CDR3 covers 14 residues, taking in both the cysteine and the phenylalanine. The only DNA kept is the CDR3, 42 bases in frame from the first base. This receptor chain uses TRBV5-1 and TRBJ2-1; 8 bases in between match TRBD1. The TCR was taken from a woman aged 45 to 65 in good health and CMV-seronegative. Sequencing was done on a sample of PBMCs. This receptor carries the CDR3 CASSTPRTGNEQFF. The DNA sequence is as follows: TGCGCCAGCAGCACCCCTAGGACAGGGAATGAGCAGTTCTTC.